The rows below give T cell receptor beta chains drawn from one sample of a study of identical twins. TCRdb reprocessed the 5' RACE reads via MiXCR and lists one record per CDR3 protein. The sample includes 500,000 to 650,000 distinct CDR3 sequences, about a fifth seen only once; the top ten take more than 0.4%. These sequences were also reported in another study, on yellow fever vaccine responses in identical twins.

Sequenced sample: CD4+ T cells sorted from blood. All receptors come from a woman younger than 35 in good health. CDR3s include the opening cysteine and the closing phenylalanine or tryptophan. Fields, in order: clone size, D gene, V gene, J gene, CDR3 protein, CDR3 DNA. D genes are given only for firm matches. Not all rows give a size; the values are once, few, many and, for expanded clones, a class.

clone_size: few; d_call: TRBD2; v_call: TRBV12-3/TRBV12-4; j_call: TRBJ2-1; cdr3_aa: CASSLASGIGEQFF; cdr3_nt: TGTGCCAGCAGTTTGGCTAGCGGGATAGGTGAGCAGTTCTTC
clone_size: few; d_call: TRBD1; v_call: TRBV4-1; j_call: TRBJ2-1; cdr3_aa: CASSGQGFSYNEQFF; cdr3_nt: TGCGCCAGCAGCGGACAGGGGTTCTCCTACAATGAGCAGTTCTTC
clone_size: .; d_call: TRBD2; v_call: TRBV12-3/TRBV12-4; j_call: TRBJ2-5; cdr3_aa: CASSFLAGAQETQYF; cdr3_nt: TGTGCCAGCAGTTTCCTAGCGGGAGCACAAGAGACCCAGTACTTC
clone_size: many; d_call: TRBD2; v_call: TRBV24-1; j_call: TRBJ2-3; cdr3_aa: CATSDFGLAVSTDTQYF; cdr3_nt: TGTGCCACCAGTGATTTTGGGCTAGCGGTTAGCACAGATACGCAGTATTTT
clone_size: .; d_call: .; v_call: TRBV10-2; j_call: TRBJ2-2; cdr3_aa: CASSGDSGNPSFGELFF; cdr3_nt: TGCGCCAGCAGTGGGGATTCCGGGAATCCAAGCTTCGGGGAGCTGTTTTTT
clone_size: .; d_call: .; v_call: TRBV7-9; j_call: TRBJ2-6; cdr3_aa: CASSLIRGGANVLTF; cdr3_nt: TGTGCCAGCAGCTTGATTCGGGGTGGGGCCAACGTCCTGACTTTC
clone_size: few; d_call: .; v_call: TRBV7-2; j_call: TRBJ2-4; cdr3_aa: CASSFTRLAKNIQYF; cdr3_nt: TGTGCCAGCAGCTTTACCAGGCTCGCCAAAAACATTCAGTACTTC
clone_size: .; d_call: .; v_call: TRBV5-1; j_call: TRBJ1-6; cdr3_aa: CASSLQSDNSPLHF; cdr3_nt: TGCGCCAGCAGCTTACAGTCGGATAATTCACCCCTCCACTTT
clone_size: .; d_call: TRBD2; v_call: TRBV3-1; j_call: TRBJ2-4; cdr3_aa: CASSLVFGGATQYF; cdr3_nt: TGTGCCAGCAGCCTAGTTTTCGGGGGGGCCACTCAGTACTTC
clone_size: .; d_call: TRBD2; v_call: TRBV11-3; j_call: TRBJ2-1; cdr3_aa: CASTQEGTKNYNEQFF; cdr3_nt: TGTGCCAGCACCCAAGAAGGGACTAAAAACTACAATGAGCAGTTCTTC
clone_size: .; d_call: TRBD1; v_call: TRBV11-2; j_call: TRBJ2-5; cdr3_aa: CASSLDPPDRGETQYF; cdr3_nt: TGTGCCAGCAGCTTAGATCCCCCGGACAGGGGGGAGACCCAGTACTTC
clone_size: .; d_call: TRBD1; v_call: TRBV7-8; j_call: TRBJ2-1; cdr3_aa: CASSPIGTANNEQFF; cdr3_nt: TGTGCCAGCAGCCCTATAGGGACAGCTAACAATGAGCAGTTCTTC
clone_size: .; d_call: .; v_call: TRBV15; j_call: TRBJ2-3; cdr3_aa: CATSSWGRADTQYF; cdr3_nt: TGTGCCACCAGCAGTTGGGGGCGCGCAGATACGCAGTATTTT
clone_size: few; d_call: .; v_call: TRBV20-1; j_call: TRBJ1-1; cdr3_aa: CSASTPLGATEAFF; cdr3_nt: TGCAGTGCTAGCACCCCCCTGGGGGCCACTGAAGCTTTCTTT
clone_size: many; d_call: TRBD2; v_call: TRBV29-1; j_call: TRBJ2-5; cdr3_aa: CSVAASGRAWETQYF; cdr3_nt: TGCAGCGTCGCCGCTAGCGGGAGGGCCTGGGAGACCCAGTACTTC
clone_size: few; d_call: TRBD2; v_call: TRBV5-4; j_call: TRBJ2-1; cdr3_aa: CASTTITGRGNNEQFF; cdr3_nt: TGTGCCAGCACCACTATTACCGGGAGGGGTAACAATGAGCAGTTCTTC
clone_size: few; d_call: .; v_call: TRBV5-6; j_call: TRBJ2-1; cdr3_aa: CASSLLLTALNEQFF; cdr3_nt: TGTGCCAGCAGCTTGTTACTGACGGCTCTCAATGAGCAGTTCTTC
clone_size: .; d_call: .; v_call: TRBV7-3; j_call: TRBJ2-7; cdr3_aa: CASSLTGGSNGEQYF; cdr3_nt: TGTGCCAGCAGCTTAACGGGGGGTTCCAATGGCGAGCAGTACTTC
clone_size: few; d_call: .; v_call: TRBV28; j_call: TRBJ1-1; cdr3_aa: CASSFVATEAFF; cdr3_nt: TGTGCCAGCAGTTTTGTTGCAACTGAAGCTTTCTTT
clone_size: .; d_call: .; v_call: TRBV5-1; j_call: TRBJ2-5; cdr3_aa: CASTLGGSGHQETQYF; cdr3_nt: TGCGCCAGCACCTTGGGGGGTAGCGGACACCAAGAGACCCAGTACTTC
clone_size: few; d_call: .; v_call: TRBV3-1; j_call: TRBJ1-1; cdr3_aa: CASSQGTIMNTEAFF; cdr3_nt: TGTGCCAGCAGCCAAGGTACCATCATGAACACTGAAGCTTTCTTT
clone_size: .; d_call: TRBD2; v_call: TRBV20-1; j_call: TRBJ2-5; cdr3_aa: CSARPTSGGPQETQYF; cdr3_nt: TGCAGTGCTAGACCGACTAGCGGGGGGCCACAAGAGACCCAGTACTTC
clone_size: few; d_call: .; v_call: TRBV9; j_call: TRBJ2-7; cdr3_aa: CASSVGFTYEQYF; cdr3_nt: TGTGCCAGCAGCGTAGGCTTCACCTACGAGCAGTACTTC
clone_size: .; d_call: .; v_call: TRBV12-3/TRBV12-4; j_call: TRBJ2-2; cdr3_aa: CASRDWGAGELFF; cdr3_nt: TGTGCCAGCAGAGATTGGGGCGCCGGGGAGCTGTTTTTT
clone_size: .; d_call: TRBD2; v_call: TRBV20-1; j_call: TRBJ2-3; cdr3_aa: CSARDGSGSPDTQYF; cdr3_nt: TGCAGTGCTAGAGATGGTAGCGGGAGCCCAGATACGCAGTATTTT
clone_size: few; d_call: TRBD1; v_call: TRBV4-2; j_call: TRBJ1-2; cdr3_aa: CASSQGTGGRYTF; cdr3_nt: TGTGCCAGCAGCCAAGGGACAGGGGGCCGCTACACCTTC
clone_size: few; d_call: .; v_call: TRBV6-2/TRBV6-3; j_call: TRBJ2-7; cdr3_aa: CASTGTTLREQYF; cdr3_nt: TGTGCCAGCACCGGGACCACACTACGCGAGCAGTACTTC
clone_size: few; d_call: TRBD2; v_call: TRBV20-1; j_call: TRBJ2-5; cdr3_aa: CSARLGGGTQYF; cdr3_nt: TGCAGTGCTAGGTTGGGCGGGGGGACCCAGTACTTC
clone_size: many; d_call: TRBD1; v_call: TRBV7-9; j_call: TRBJ1-5; cdr3_aa: CASSTTGTGGFQPQHF; cdr3_nt: TGTGCCAGCAGCACTACTGGGACAGGGGGCTTTCAGCCCCAGCATTTT
clone_size: .; d_call: TRBD2; v_call: TRBV11-2; j_call: TRBJ2-7; cdr3_aa: CASSELRGLASYEQYF; cdr3_nt: TGTGCCAGCAGTGAGCTTAGGGGACTAGCGTCCTACGAGCAGTACTTC
clone_size: .; d_call: .; v_call: TRBV10-3; j_call: TRBJ1-2; cdr3_aa: CAISENLAAGYTF; cdr3_nt: TGTGCCATCAGTGAGAACCTGGCTGCGGGCTACACCTTC
clone_size: few; d_call: .; v_call: TRBV4-1; j_call: TRBJ1-1; cdr3_aa: CASSQDKGRLGTEAFF; cdr3_nt: TGCGCCAGCAGCCAAGATAAGGGCCGACTTGGGACTGAAGCTTTCTTT
clone_size: few; d_call: TRBD1; v_call: TRBV12-3/TRBV12-4; j_call: TRBJ1-1; cdr3_aa: CASTRQGRKAFF; cdr3_nt: TGTGCCAGCACCCGACAGGGTCGGAAAGCTTTCTTT
clone_size: .; d_call: .; v_call: TRBV5-5; j_call: TRBJ2-2; cdr3_aa: CASSFSGTSTGELFF; cdr3_nt: TGTGCCAGCAGCTTCTCCGGGACGTCGACCGGGGAGCTGTTTTTT
clone_size: few; d_call: .; v_call: TRBV6-2/TRBV6-3; j_call: TRBJ2-2; cdr3_aa: CASSSGGEAGELFF; cdr3_nt: TGTGCCAGCAGTTCTGGGGGAGAGGCCGGGGAGCTGTTTTTT
clone_size: .; d_call: .; v_call: TRBV28; j_call: TRBJ2-1; cdr3_aa: CASSFEGISYNEQFF; cdr3_nt: TGTGCCAGCAGTTTCGAGGGGATTTCCTACAATGAGCAGTTCTTC
clone_size: few; d_call: .; v_call: TRBV10-3; j_call: TRBJ2-3; cdr3_aa: CATAIGEADTQYF; cdr3_nt: TGTGCCACCGCGATAGGGGAGGCAGATACGCAGTATTTT
clone_size: few; d_call: .; v_call: TRBV10-3; j_call: TRBJ2-1; cdr3_aa: CAISEGPGEQFF; cdr3_nt: TGTGCCATCAGTGAGGGACCAGGCGAGCAGTTCTTC
clone_size: many; d_call: .; v_call: TRBV3-1; j_call: TRBJ1-4; cdr3_aa: CASSQYGQSATNEKLFF; cdr3_nt: TGTGCCAGCAGCCAATATGGACAGAGTGCAACTAATGAAAAACTGTTTTTT
clone_size: .; d_call: .; v_call: TRBV20-1; j_call: TRBJ1-1; cdr3_aa: CSAPRGAAPTNTEAFF; cdr3_nt: TGCAGTGCCCCGAGGGGGGCCGCCCCAACAAACACTGAAGCTTTCTTT
clone_size: few; d_call: .; v_call: TRBV11-2; j_call: TRBJ2-7; cdr3_aa: CASSLAEGTPADEQYF; cdr3_nt: TGTGCCAGCAGCTTAGCGGAGGGGACTCCAGCGGACGAGCAGTACTTC
clone_size: .; d_call: .; v_call: TRBV5-5; j_call: TRBJ2-5; cdr3_aa: CASSFHQGGQETQYF; cdr3_nt: TGTGCCAGCAGCTTTCACCAGGGGGGACAAGAGACCCAGTACTTC
clone_size: few; d_call: .; v_call: TRBV6-4; j_call: TRBJ1-1; cdr3_aa: CASSATENTEAFF; cdr3_nt: TGTGCCAGCAGTGCGACGGAGAACACTGAAGCTTTCTTT
clone_size: .; d_call: .; v_call: TRBV19; j_call: TRBJ2-7; cdr3_aa: CASSSWDISGEQYF; cdr3_nt: TGTGCCAGTAGTTCCTGGGACATAAGCGGCGAGCAGTACTTC
clone_size: .; d_call: .; v_call: TRBV29-1; j_call: TRBJ2-3; cdr3_aa: CSARSHAGDTQYF; cdr3_nt: TGCAGCGCTAGGTCTCACGCGGGGGATACGCAGTATTTT
clone_size: once; d_call: TRBD2; v_call: TRBV7-9; j_call: TRBJ2-3; cdr3_aa: CASRRIGMAGGTDTQYF; cdr3_nt: TGTGCCAGCAGACGCATCGGGATGGCCGGGGGGACAGATACGCAGTATTTT
clone_size: few; d_call: .; v_call: TRBV7-8; j_call: TRBJ2-5; cdr3_aa: CASSLQGIETETQYF; cdr3_nt: TGTGCCAGCAGCCTACAGGGAATCGAAACGGAGACCCAGTACTTC
clone_size: few; d_call: .; v_call: TRBV7-9; j_call: TRBJ1-1; cdr3_aa: CASSLRAENTEAFF; cdr3_nt: TGTGCCAGCAGCTTACGGGCCGAGAACACTGAAGCTTTCTTT
clone_size: few; d_call: TRBD2; v_call: TRBV20-1; j_call: TRBJ2-7; cdr3_aa: CSAREGGGRAYEQYF; cdr3_nt: TGCAGTGCTAGAGAGGGTGGCGGGAGGGCATACGAGCAGTACTTC
clone_size: many; d_call: TRBD2; v_call: TRBV5-5; j_call: TRBJ2-1; cdr3_aa: CASSFATSGPNEQFF; cdr3_nt: TGTGCCAGCAGCTTTGCCACTAGCGGCCCCAATGAGCAGTTCTTC
clone_size: .; d_call: .; v_call: TRBV11-2; j_call: TRBJ2-3; cdr3_aa: CASSLWGGTDTQYF; cdr3_nt: TGTGCCAGCAGCTTGTGGGGAGGCACAGATACGCAGTATTTT
clone_size: .; d_call: TRBD1; v_call: TRBV27; j_call: TRBJ2-5; cdr3_aa: CASRVWGSWDRGETQYF; cdr3_nt: TGTGCCAGCAGAGTTTGGGGAAGTTGGGACAGGGGAGAGACCCAGTACTTC
clone_size: .; d_call: .; v_call: TRBV11-1; j_call: TRBJ2-3; cdr3_aa: CASSPRKPSTGLSRGDTQYF; cdr3_nt: TGTGCCAGCAGCCCTCGAAAACCCTCCACTGGACTATCCCGGGGAGATACGCAGTATTTT
clone_size: .; d_call: .; v_call: TRBV12-3/TRBV12-4; j_call: TRBJ2-5; cdr3_aa: CASRRAGNQETQYF; cdr3_nt: TGTGCCAGCCGGAGGGCGGGGAACCAAGAGACCCAGTACTTC
clone_size: .; d_call: .; v_call: TRBV7-9; j_call: TRBJ2-1; cdr3_aa: CASSIRDTNNEQFF; cdr3_nt: TGTGCCAGCAGCATCCGGGACACCAACAATGAGCAGTTCTTC
clone_size: few; d_call: .; v_call: TRBV5-1; j_call: TRBJ1-6; cdr3_aa: CASSPNSGPNSPLHF; cdr3_nt: TGCGCCAGCAGCCCCAACTCGGGTCCGAATTCACCCCTCCACTTT
clone_size: .; d_call: .; v_call: TRBV3-1; j_call: TRBJ2-5; cdr3_aa: CASSTLDGLQYF; cdr3_nt: TGTGCCAGCAGCACCCTAGACGGGCTCCAGTACTTC